Below, 30 T cell receptor beta chains from the same sample are listed, as sequenced in a study of blood T cell repertoires in COVID-19. Only in-frame clones appear in the TCRdb table, and some are missing; sequencing was by immunoSEQ multiplex PCR. The table has fewer than 45,000 clones, about 85% seen once. Sequencing was performed on peripheral blood. These receptors came from a man in his fifties with active COVID-19.

V and J are TRBV7-9 and TRBJ2-7, with a tentative D call TRBD1 (6 bases). This CDR3 is built from 14 residues. V lost 1 base, J lost 5 bases, and 12 bases lay in between. Germline V gives CDR1 SEHNR, CDR2 FQNEAQ (reference sequence). CDR3 residues: CASSLVVQGHEQYF. The CDR3 DNA is TGTGCCAGCAGCTTAGTTGTACAGGGACACGAGCAGTACTTC. The full variable domain, rest sourced from reference TRBV7-9 and TRBJ2-7, is DTGVSQNPRHKITKRGQNVTFRCDPISEHNRLYWYRQTLGQGPEFLTYFQNEAQLEKSRLLSDRFSAERPKGSFSTLEIQRTEQGDSAMYLCASSLVVQGHEQYFGPGTRLTVT.

V is TRBV6-5 and J is TRBJ2-1, with 8 bases fitting TRBD2. In germline, CDR1 is MNHEY, CDR2 SVGAGI. There are 15 residues in the CDR3. V gave up 6 bases and J gave up 7 bases; unmatched junction bases: 11. The CDR3 region is CASSLVLAGYNEQFF. CDR3 DNA sequence: TGTGCCAGCAGCCTGGTGCTAGCGGGTTATAATGAGCAGTTCTTC.

The genes are TRBV19 and TRBJ2-1; TRBD1 aligns across 10 bases. CDR1 is LNHDA, CDR2 SQIVND, per germline (reference sequence). The trim removed 4 bases at V and 1 base at J, leaving 10 bases unmatched. The CDR3 is 18 amino acids. The CDR3, as DNA: TGTGCCAGTAGTAGCCGGGACAGGGGCCTCTATTCCTACAATGAGCAGTTCTTC. Protein: CASSSRDRGLYSYNEQFF.

The rearrangement joins TRBV18 to TRBJ1-5, with D perhaps matching TRBD1 (5 bases). The germline CDR1 and CDR2 sequences are KGHSH and LQKENI. CDR3 length equals 13 residues. Trimming removed 1 base from V and 9 bases from J, with 10 bases in between. Here the CDR3 reads CASSPRDSPPQHF. CDR3 bases: TGTGCCAGCTCACCACGAGACAGTCCGCCCCAGCATTTT.

This clone turned up a few times. The chain recombines TRBV19 with TRBJ2-5; weak D call: TRBD2 (6 bases). V was clipped by 4 bases and J by 2 bases, with 8 bases between them. Per the germline V gene, CDR1 is LNHDA and CDR2 is SQIVND (reference sequence). The CDR3 is 13 residues long. Here the CDR3 reads CASSRGTQETQYF. The CDR3 DNA reads TGTGCCAGTAGTAGGGGGACTCAAGAGACCCAGTACTTC.

This chain connects TRBV7-9 to TRBJ2-7; unclear D gene. The V gene's germline CDR1 is SEHNR and CDR2 FQNEAQ (reference sequence). Trimming pared 5 bases from V and 5 bases from J, leaving 13 bases between. The CDR3 runs 13 residues. The CDR3 region is CASSPRHIHEQYF. The CDR3 DNA reads TGTGCCAGCAGCCCCCGACATATCCACGAGCAGTACTTC.

This chain links TRBV5-1 with TRBJ2-7, with D maybe TRBD1 (6 bases). CDR3 length equals 15 residues. Germline lookup yields CDR1 SGHRS and CDR2 YFSETQ. The ends were cut back, 0 bases at V and 5 bases at J, with 15 bases in the middle. In nucleotides, the CDR3 is TGCGCCAGCAGCTTGGCCAGTCACCGGGACAACGAGCAGTACTTC. Translation gives CASSLASHRDNEQYF.

This chain connects TRBV7-6 to TRBJ2-7, with D possibly being TRBD2 (6 bases). V lost 0 bases and J lost 3, with 18 bases in between. This CDR3 comprises 17 residues. The germline gives CDR1 SGHVS, CDR2 FNYEAQ. The CDR3 region has the DNA TGTGCCAGCAGCTTAGCTACGGGAGACAGATTTTACTACGAGCAGTACTTC. Its protein product is CASSLATGDRFYYEQYF.

The sample holds one count of this clone. V usage is TRBV7-2 and J usage is TRBJ2-7, with 10 bases aligning to TRBD2. Germline V lookup: CDR1 SGHTA, CDR2 FQGNSA. This CDR3 is built from 15 residues. With 5 bases clipped from V and 3 bases from J, the junction kept 7 bases outside the gene matches. DNA of the CDR3: TGTGCCAGCAGCGCGGGTAGCGGGGGGTTCTACGAGCAGTACTTC. It encodes CASSAGSGGFYEQYF.

This chain uses TRBV28 with TRBJ2-5, with a tentative D call TRBD2 (7 bases). This CDR3 comprises 13 residues. Germline lookup yields CDR1 MDHEN and CDR2 SYDVKM. With 6 bases removed from V and 6 bases from J, the gap between germline ends came to 14 bases. CDR3 sequence reads: CASSYTGTKTQYF. CDR3 DNA: TGTGCCAGCAGCTATACAGGGACTAAGACCCAGTACTTC.

The rearrangement uses TRBV3-1 (or the pseudogene TRBV3-2) and TRBJ2-7; possible D gene TRBD2, 7 bases. Per the germline V gene, CDR1 is LGHDT and CDR2 is YNNKEL (reference sequence). The CDR3 sequence is 15 residues long. The V end was cut by 4 bases, the J end by 7 bases, with 20 bases between. In DNA form, the CDR3 reads TGTGCCAGCAGCCTCTCAGGGGAGGGGGAGAGGGAGCAGTACTTC. This encodes CASSLSGEGEREQYF.

V gene TRBV4-1 combines with J gene TRBJ1-6; 9 nucleotides line up with TRBD1. CDR1 MGHRA and CDR2 YSYEKL come from the germline V gene. The V and J ends lost 4 bases and 9 bases, in that order; junction bases with no gene match: 16. The CDR3 extends over 18 amino acids. CDR3 in amino acids: CASSPQGGQGRVGSPLHF. Written as DNA, the CDR3 is TGCGCCAGCAGCCCCCAAGGAGGACAGGGGAGAGTCGGTTCACCCCTCCACTTT.

The rearrangement links TRBV15 to TRBJ2-2; D is ambiguous. CDR3 size: 14 residues. V shed 6 bases and J shed 0 bases, with 8 bases lying between them. Germline assignment: CDR1 LNHNV and CDR2 YYDKDF (reference sequence). CDR3 sequence: CATRASANTGELFF. The CDR3 DNA reads TGTGCCACCAGAGCCAGCGCGAACACCGGGGAGCTGTTTTTT.

V and J are TRBV6-1 and TRBJ2-7, with TRBD1 identical over 7 bases. The CDR3 covers 14 residues. CDR1 is MNHNS and CDR2 is SASEGT in the germline V gene. V lost 1 base and J lost 5; bases outside the gene matches: 5. The CDR3 protein is CASSEVVRGNEQYF. CDR3 in DNA: TGTGCCAGCAGTGAAGTTGTCAGGGGGAACGAGCAGTACTTC.

This clone was recorded a few times. The gene calls are TRBV7-9 and TRBJ1-2; no definite D call. Germline-derived CDR1 and CDR2 are SEHNR and FQNEAQ (reference sequence). The CDR3 has 14 amino acids. V lost 1 base and J 3 bases, leaving 9 bases between the germline ends. As DNA, the CDR3 is TGTGCCAGCAGCTTAGTAGTGGTTCACTATGGCTACACCTTC. This codes for CASSLVVVHYGYTF.

This clone was seen a single time. The J gene is TRBJ2-7, the V gene TRBV2; no reliable D call. Germline loops: CDR1 SNHLY, CDR2 FYNNEI. This CDR3 comprises 11 residues. The V end was cut by 4 bases, the J end by 4 bases, with 5 bases between. The CDR3 loop reads CASSARYEQYF. The DNA of the CDR3 is TGTGCCAGCAGTGCCCGGTACGAGCAGTACTTC.

The DNA of the CDR3 is TGTGCCAGCAGCCTTACAGGGGGTTCAAATTCACCCCTCCACTTT. Amino acids: CASSLTGGSNSPLHF. This chain links TRBV6-5 with TRBJ1-6; TRBD1 matches 8 bases. After removal of 6 bases from V and 7 bases from J, the junction contained 8 bases not matched to a gene. This CDR3 is built from 15 residues. Germline V CDR1 and CDR2: MNHEY, SVGAGI.

The chain's CDR3 is CASSLGGGRNTEAFF. The CDR3 region has the DNA TGTGCCAGCAGCCTCGGGGGAGGCCGTAACACTGAAGCTTTCTTT. V gene TRBV6-2 or TRBV6-3 combines with J gene TRBJ1-1, with D possibly matching TRBD1 (5 bases). V lost 6 bases to trimming and J lost 2 bases, with 16 bases between them. The CDR3 is made up of 15 amino acids. Germline V gene data show CDR1 as MNHEY and CDR2 as SVGEGT.

This chain uses TRBV6-1 with TRBJ2-5, with D perhaps TRBD2 (6 bases). This CDR3 has 14 residues. V was pared by 2 bases and J by 3 bases, with 10 bases between. The germline V gene has CDR1 MNHNS and CDR2 SASEGT. The CDR3 reads CASSEMGGKETQYF. The CDR3, as DNA: TGTGCCAGCAGTGAAATGGGGGGTAAAGAGACCCAGTACTTC.

The CDR3 spells CASSRTVGVGEKLFF. The CDR3 DNA sequence: TGTGCCAGCAGTAGGACAGTGGGGGTGGGTGAAAAACTGTTTTTT. The genes are TRBV28 and TRBJ1-4; weak D call: TRBD1 (6 bases). There are 15 residues in the CDR3. V lost 5 bases and J 7 bases, leaving 17 bases between the germline ends. Germline values: CDR1 MDHEN, CDR2 SYDVKM.

This CDR3 reads CASSIRASGGADGETQYF. The CDR3 DNA reads TGTGCCAGTAGTATTAGGGCTAGCGGGGGGGCGGACGGAGAGACCCAGTACTTC. V usage is TRBV19 and J usage is TRBJ2-5, with 12 positions matching TRBD2. The germline V gene encodes CDR1 LNHDA and CDR2 SQIVND (reference sequence). The CDR3 is 18 amino acids. V shed 3 bases, J shed 4 bases, and the junction held 12 bases outside the gene matches.

The V call is TRBV11-2, the J call TRBJ2-3; TRBD2 matches at 12 bases. V was pared by 5 bases and J by 7 bases, with 7 bases of the junction left unmatched. Germline assignment: CDR1 SGHAT and CDR2 FQNNGV. The CDR3 spans 15 residues. CDR3 sequence (DNA): TGTGCCAGCAGCGAAACTAGCGGGGGGCCGAATACGCAGTATTTT. It encodes CASSETSGGPNTQYF.

The J gene is TRBJ1-1, the V gene TRBV2, with D perhaps TRBD1 (6 bases). The V and J ends lost 8 bases and 1 base respectively, with 14 bases between them. Germline V CDR1 and CDR2: SNHLY, FYNNEI. CDR3 length: 14 residues. CDR3 sequence reads: CASEQGWGNTEAFF. The CDR3 nucleotides read TGTGCCAGCGAACAGGGTTGGGGGAACACTGAAGCTTTCTTT.

V and J are TRBV4-1 and TRBJ1-2; 11 positions agree with TRBD1. The CDR3 spans 15 residues. V gave up 1 base and J gave up 7 bases; unmatched junction bases: 5. Looked up from germline, CDR1 is MGHRA and CDR2 is YSYEKL. The CDR3 region has the DNA TGCGCCAGCAGCCAAGTCCCGGACAGGGGGCCTGGCTACACCTTC. Its translation is CASSQVPDRGPGYTF.

This sequence joins TRBV9 and TRBJ2-7, with D possibly TRBD2 on 6 matching bases. Germline assignment: CDR1 SGDLS and CDR2 YYNGEE. Trimming cost V 4 bases and J 3 bases, with 17 bases left between them. The CDR3 length is 15 residues. The CDR3 nucleotides read TGTGCCAGCAGCCCCGGGGGTTCGGGGTTCTACGAGCAGTACTTC. Translated, it gives CASSPGGSGFYEQYF.

The chain employs TRBV12-3 or TRBV12-4 and TRBJ2-7; D is perhaps TRBD1 (5 bases). The CDR3 sequence is 12 residues long. V was clipped by 6 bases and J by 1 base, with 7 bases between them. The CDR3 sequence: CASSPGSYEQYF. CDR3 nucleotide sequence: TGTGCCAGCAGCCCAGGGTCCTACGAGCAGTACTTC.

V usage is TRBV7-9 and J usage is TRBJ2-5, with D possibly TRBD2 on 5 matching bases. Germline V gene sequence: CDR1 SEHNR, CDR2 FQNEAQ (reference sequence). This CDR3 is 15 amino acids long. V dropped 1 base and J dropped 2 bases, with 11 bases sitting between them. CDR3 loop: CASSLVGLTQETQYF. Written as DNA, the CDR3 is TGTGCCAGCAGCTTAGTAGGACTTACTCAAGAGACCCAGTACTTC.

This clone was found once. The rearrangement uses TRBV21-1 and TRBJ2-3; the D call of TRBD2 is as the table states it, not checked on the DNA. TRBV21-1 constitutes a pseudogene. There are 15 residues in the CDR3. The CDR3 reads CASSRLAGGTDTQYF. The CDR3 DNA reads TGTGCCAGCAGCAGACTAGCGGGGGGAACAGATACGCAGTATTTT.

The chain has TRBV10-2 and TRBJ1-6, with a weak D call TRBD1 (6 bases). Germline V gene lookup returns CDR1 WSHSY and CDR2 SAAADI. Trimming pared 3 bases from V and 0 bases from J, leaving 9 bases between. This CDR3 is built from 16 residues. The CDR3 region has the DNA TGCGCCAGCAGTGAAAGGGGGAGCTCCTATAATTCACCCCTCCACTTT. Translated: CASSERGSSYNSPLHF.

The chain couples TRBV9 to TRBJ1-4; D is unresolved. The CDR3 runs 14 residues. Germline V gives CDR1 SGDLS, CDR2 YYNGEE. Trimming pared 3 bases from V and 8 bases from J, leaving 14 bases between. CDR3 residues: CASSATVRGEKLFF. CDR3 sequence (DNA): TGTGCCAGCAGCGCCACGGTCCGAGGCGAAAAACTGTTTTTT.